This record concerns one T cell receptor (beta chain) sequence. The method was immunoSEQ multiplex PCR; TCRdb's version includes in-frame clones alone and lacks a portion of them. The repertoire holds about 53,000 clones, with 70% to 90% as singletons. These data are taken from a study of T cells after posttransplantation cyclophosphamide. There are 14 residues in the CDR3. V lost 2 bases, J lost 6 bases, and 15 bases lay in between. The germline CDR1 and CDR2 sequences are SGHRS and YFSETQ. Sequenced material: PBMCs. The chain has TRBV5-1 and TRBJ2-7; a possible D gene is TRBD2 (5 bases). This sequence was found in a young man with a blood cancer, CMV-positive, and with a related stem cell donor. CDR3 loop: CASSLARASTEQYF. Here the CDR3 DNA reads TGCGCCAGCAGCTTAGCGAGGGCCTCTACCGAGCAGTACTTC.